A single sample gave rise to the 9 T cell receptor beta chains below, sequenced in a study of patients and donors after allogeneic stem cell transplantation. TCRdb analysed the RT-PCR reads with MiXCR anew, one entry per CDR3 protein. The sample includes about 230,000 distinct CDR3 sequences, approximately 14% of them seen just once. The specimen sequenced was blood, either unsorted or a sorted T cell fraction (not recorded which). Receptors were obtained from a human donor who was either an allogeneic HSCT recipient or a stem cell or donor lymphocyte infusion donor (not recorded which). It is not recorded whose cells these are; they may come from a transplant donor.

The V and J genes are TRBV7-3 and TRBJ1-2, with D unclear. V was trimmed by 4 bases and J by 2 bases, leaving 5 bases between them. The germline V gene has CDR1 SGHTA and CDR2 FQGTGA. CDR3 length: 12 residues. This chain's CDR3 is CASSSDNYGYTF. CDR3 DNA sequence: TGTGCCAGCAGCTCCGACAACTATGGCTACACCTTC.

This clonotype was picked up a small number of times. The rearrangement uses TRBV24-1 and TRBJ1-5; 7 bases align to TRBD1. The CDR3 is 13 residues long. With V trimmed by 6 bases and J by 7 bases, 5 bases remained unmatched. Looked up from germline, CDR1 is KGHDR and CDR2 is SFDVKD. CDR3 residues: CATSSTGYQPQHF. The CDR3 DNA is TGTGCCACCAGTTCGACAGGGTACCAGCCCCAGCATTTT.

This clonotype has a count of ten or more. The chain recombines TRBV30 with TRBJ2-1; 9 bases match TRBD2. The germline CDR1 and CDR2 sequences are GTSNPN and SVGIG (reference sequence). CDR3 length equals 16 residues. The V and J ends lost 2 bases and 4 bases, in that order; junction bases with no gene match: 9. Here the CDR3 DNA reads TGTGCCTGGAGTAGGGCCAGCGGGGGGAAATACAATGAGCAGTTCTTC. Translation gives CAWSRASGGKYNEQFF.

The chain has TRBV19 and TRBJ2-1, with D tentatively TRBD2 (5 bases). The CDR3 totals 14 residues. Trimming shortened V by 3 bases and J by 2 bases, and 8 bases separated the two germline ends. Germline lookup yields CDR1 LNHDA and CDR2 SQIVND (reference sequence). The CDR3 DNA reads TGTGCCAGTAGTATTGGGCGGGCCTACAATGAGCAGTTCTTC. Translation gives CASSIGRAYNEQFF.

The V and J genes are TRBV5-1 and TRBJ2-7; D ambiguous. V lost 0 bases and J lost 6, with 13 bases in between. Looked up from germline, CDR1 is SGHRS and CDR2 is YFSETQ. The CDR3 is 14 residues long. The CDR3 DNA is TGCGCCAGCAGCTTGGGGAGCCTGACTGCCGAGCAGTACTTC. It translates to CASSLGSLTAEQYF.

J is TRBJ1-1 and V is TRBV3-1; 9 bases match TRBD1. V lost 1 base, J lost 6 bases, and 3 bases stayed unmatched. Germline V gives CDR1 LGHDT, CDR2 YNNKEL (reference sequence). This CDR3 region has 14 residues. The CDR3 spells CASSQGTGVAEAFF. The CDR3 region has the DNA TGTGCCAGCAGCCAAGGGACAGGGGTAGCTGAAGCTTTCTTT.

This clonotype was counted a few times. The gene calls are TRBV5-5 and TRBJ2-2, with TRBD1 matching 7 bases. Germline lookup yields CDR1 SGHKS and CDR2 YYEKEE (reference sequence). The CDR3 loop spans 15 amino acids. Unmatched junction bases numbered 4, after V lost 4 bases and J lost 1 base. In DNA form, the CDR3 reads TGTGCCAGCAGCCGGACAGGAATGAACACCGGGGAGCTGTTTTTT. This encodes CASSRTGMNTGELFF.

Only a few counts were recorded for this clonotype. The CDR3 coding sequence is TGCAGTGCTATCCAAACGGGCTGGGGAGAGCAGTACTTC. Amino acid sequence: CSAIQTGWGEQYF. V and J are TRBV20-1 and TRBJ2-7; no firm D call. The V gene's germline CDR1 is DFQATT and CDR2 SNEGSKA (reference sequence). The CDR3 is 13 residues long. Trimming stripped 4 bases from V and 7 bases from J, with 17 bases between.

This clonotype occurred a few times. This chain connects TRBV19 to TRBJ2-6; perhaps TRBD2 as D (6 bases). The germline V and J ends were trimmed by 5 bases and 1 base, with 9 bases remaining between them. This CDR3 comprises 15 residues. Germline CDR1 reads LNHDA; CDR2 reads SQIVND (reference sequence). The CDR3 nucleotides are TGTGCCAGTAGTGGGGGGTGGTCTGGGGCCAACGTCCTGACTTTC. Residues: CASSGGWSGANVLTF.